Shown below are 10 T cell receptor beta chains from a single sample sequenced in a study of T-cell memory formation after mild COVID-19. TCRdb re-called the 5' RACE reads with MiXCR, one entry per CDR3 protein. The sample records about 210,000 distinct CDR3 sequences, about 10% being singletons. The specimen sequenced was PBMCs or a T cell subset sorted from them (not recorded which). These receptors all come from a man aged 18 to 30 who had mild COVID-19 (a few samples of this study predate the infection). Cell type and time point are not known.

This chain joins TRBV29-1 and TRBJ1-2; possibly TRBD1 for D (5 bases). Looked up from germline, CDR1 is SQVTM and CDR2 is ANQGSEA. The CDR3 is made up of 14 amino acids. Trimming removed 1 base at V and 8 bases at J, with 17 bases between. The CDR3, as DNA: TGCAGCGTTGAAGGAGGGGCTGGAGCTAGGGGCTACACCTTC. Translating gives CSVEGGAGARGYTF.

A word on this clonotype: A much more abundant neighbour one base away suggests this may be a read error. This CDR3 fails to terminate in the conserved phenylalanine or tryptophan, so it likely reflects a read error. The chain combines TRBV7-2 with TRBJ2-7; possibly TRBD1 for D (6 bases). CDR1 is SGHTA, CDR2 FQGNSA, per germline. The V end was cut by 5 bases, the J end by 3 bases, with 11 bases between. The CDR3 is 13 amino acids. The CDR3 here is CASSTQQGYEQYL. The CDR3 coding sequence is TGTGCCAGCAGCACACAACAGGGCTACGAGCAGTACTTA.

Ten or more counts support this clonotype. The chain combines TRBV6-5 with TRBJ1-2, with a weak D call TRBD1 (5 bases). Germline loops: CDR1 MNHEY, CDR2 SVGAGI. Trimming removed 5 bases at V and 5 bases at J, with 15 bases between. The CDR3 is 14 amino acids. CDR3 DNA: TGTGCCAGCAGTCGGGGCACCAGATCTTATGGCTACACCTTC. It encodes CASSRGTRSYGYTF.

This clonotype came up a few times. This chain connects TRBV7-8 to TRBJ2-1; D not resolved. This CDR3 has 16 amino acids. The germline V gene encodes CDR1 SGHVS and CDR2 FQNEAQ. V lost 5 bases, J lost 2 bases, and 16 bases lay in between. The CDR3 DNA follows: TGTGCCAGCAGCCCGTGGAGTCCGGTGGCCTACAATGAGCAGTTCTTC. This translates into CASSPWSPVAYNEQFF. The entire variable domain, with the rest obtained from reference TRBV7-8 and TRBJ2-1, is as follows: GAGVSQSPRYKVAKRGQDVALRCDPISGHVSLFWYQQALGQGPEFLTYFQNEAQLDKSGLPSDRFFAERPEGSVSTLKIQRTQQEDSAVYLCASSPWSPVAYNEQFFGPGTRLTVL.

The table lists this clonotype with a few counts. This chain uses TRBV7-8 with TRBJ2-2; a weak D match, TRBD1 (6 bases). Germline CDR1 SGHVS, CDR2 FQNEAQ. CDR3 size: 12 residues. Trimming left V 7 bases short and J 4 bases short, with 7 bases between. The CDR3 DNA is TGTGCCAGCACAGGGGCCACCGGGGAGCTGTTTTTT. Translated, it gives CASTGATGELFF.

V and J are TRBV18 and TRBJ1-2; a weak D match, TRBD1 (5 bases). Germline values: CDR1 KGHSH, CDR2 LQKENI. V lost 3 bases, J lost 5 bases, and 13 bases lay in between. CDR3 length: 14 residues. The CDR3 DNA sequence: TGTGCCAGCTCACCCGGGGCATGGGGATATGGCTACACCTTC. It yields the protein CASSPGAWGYGYTF.

This clonotype occurred a few times. V gene TRBV5-1 combines with J gene TRBJ2-1; TRBD2 aligns across 10 bases. The germline V gene encodes CDR1 SGHRS and CDR2 YFSETQ. CDR3 length equals 16 residues. J gave up 4 bases and V 4 bases, and 8 bases lay outside the gene matches. CDR3 in amino acids: CASSVLPSGGYNEQFF. In DNA, the CDR3 is TGCGCCAGCAGCGTCCTACCTAGCGGGGGTTACAATGAGCAGTTCTTC.

This chain links TRBV5-1 with TRBJ2-1; 14 nucleotides match TRBD2. From germline, CDR1 is SGHRS and CDR2 YFSETQ. The V segment lost 4 bases and the J segment 7 bases; nucleotides outside the gene matches: 4. The CDR3 has 15 residues. The CDR3 nucleotides are TGCGCCAGCAGCCCGACTAGCGGGGGGGCGAATGAGCAGTTCTTC. This gives the protein CASSPTSGGANEQFF.

This clonotype came up a few times. The rearrangement joins TRBV2 to TRBJ1-5; 7 positions agree with TRBD1. The CDR3 sequence is 13 residues long. V lost 9 bases and J lost 5; bases outside the gene matches: 7. Germline CDR1 reads SNHLY; CDR2 reads FYNNEI. CDR3 sequence: CASVGTDYQPQHF. The CDR3 DNA is TGTGCCAGTGTGGGGACAGATTATCAGCCCCAGCATTTT.

This clonotype was observed a handful of times. The rearrangement links TRBV5-4 to TRBJ2-5; 7 bases match TRBD1. Germline V gives CDR1 SGHNT, CDR2 YYREEE (reference sequence). The CDR3 runs 16 residues. The junction had 12 bases not matched to a gene; V was cut back by 3 bases and J by 4 bases. Here the CDR3 DNA reads TGTGCCAGCAGCTCCGAAGAGGGGGCTGGACGAGAGACCCAGTACTTC. As protein: CASSSEEGAGRETQYF.